The sequence of this T cell receptor beta chain was determined in a study of regulatory T cells in long-lasting Graves disease. About the research overall: Less than 3 months of antithyroid drugs had been taken by newly diagnosed Graves' patients. Study conclusions and caveats: TCR diversity in persistent Graves' patients was below that of newly diagnosed ones. Repertoires from persistent disease leaned toward TRBV28, TRBJ1-2 and TRBJ2-5.

Sample time point: newly diagnosed GD, antithyroid drugs for less than 3 months. PBMC RNA served as the TCR library source. Guidelines of the American Thyroid Association were used to diagnose Graves' disease. This CDR3 comprises 11 residues. Germline CDR1 is MDHEN and CDR2 is SYDVKM. Concerning this clonotype: Its specificity is unknown. A junction end diverges from the germline sequence, so it may reflect a read error.

Library construction for TCR beta used iRepertoire HTBI primers and Arm-PCR of CDR3 regions. MiXCR, run by TCRdb on the multiplex PCR reads, gives a single entry per CDR3 protein. This table has about 470,000 distinct CDR3 sequences, 15% to 20% appearing once. The data also belong to a second study, concerning T cells in Graves' hyperthyroidism and ophthalmopathy.

Sequenced material: peripheral blood mononuclear cells (PBMCs), taken at new diagnosis, from a patient treated with antithyroid drugs. The TCR sequence derives from a man aged 35-49 years with Graves disease. The chain carries TRBV28 and TRBJ2-7; 8 bases agree with TRBD1. The CDR3 sequence is CASASGDRLNF. The CDR3, as DNA: TGTGCCAGCGCCTCCGGGGACAGGTTGAACTTC.